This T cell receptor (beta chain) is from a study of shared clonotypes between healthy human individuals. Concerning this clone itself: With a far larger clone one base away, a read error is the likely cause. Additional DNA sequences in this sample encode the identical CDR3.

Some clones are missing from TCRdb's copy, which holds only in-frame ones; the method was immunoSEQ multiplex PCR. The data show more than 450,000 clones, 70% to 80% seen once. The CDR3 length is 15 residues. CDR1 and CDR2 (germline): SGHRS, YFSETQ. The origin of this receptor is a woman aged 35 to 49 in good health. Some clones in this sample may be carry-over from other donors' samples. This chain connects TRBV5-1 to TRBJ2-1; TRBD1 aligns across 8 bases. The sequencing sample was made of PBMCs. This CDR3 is CASSPYRGYTNEQFF. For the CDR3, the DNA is TGTGCCAGCAGCCCGTACAGGGGGTATACGAATGAGCAGTTCTTC.